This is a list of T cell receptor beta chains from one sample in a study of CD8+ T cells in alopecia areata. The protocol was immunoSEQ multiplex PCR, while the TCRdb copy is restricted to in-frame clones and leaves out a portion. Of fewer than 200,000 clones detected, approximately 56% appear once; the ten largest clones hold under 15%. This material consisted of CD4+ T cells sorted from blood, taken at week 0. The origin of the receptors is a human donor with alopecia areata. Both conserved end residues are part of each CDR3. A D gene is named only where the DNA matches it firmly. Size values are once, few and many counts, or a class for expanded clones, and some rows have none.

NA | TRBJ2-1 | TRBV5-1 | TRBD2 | TGCGCCAGCAGCGCCGACGCCGGGACTAGCCTTTTCTACAATGAGCAGTTCTTC | CASSADAGTSLFYNEQFF
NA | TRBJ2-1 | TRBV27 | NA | TGTGCCAGCAGTTCTTCTCCCGGGTACAGGGTGACTGAGCAGTTCTTC | CASSSSPGYRVTEQFF
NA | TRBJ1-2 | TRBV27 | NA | TGTGCCAGCAGTTTATCTCCAGCCAACTATGGCTACACCTTC | CASSLSPANYGYTF
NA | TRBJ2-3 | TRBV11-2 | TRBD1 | TGTGCCAGCAGCGGAACCTTTCGGGCGACAGGGCCCACAGATACGCAGTATTTT | CASSGTFRATGPTDTQYF
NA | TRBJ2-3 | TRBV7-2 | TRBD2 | TGTGCCAGCAGCATAAGTAGCGGGGGGACCGGTACGCAGTATTTT | CASSISSGGTGTQYF
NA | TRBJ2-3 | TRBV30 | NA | TGTGCCTGGAGGGCCCCACGGGGAGATACGCAGTATTTT | CAWRAPRGDTQYF
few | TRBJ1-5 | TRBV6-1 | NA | TGTGCCAGCAGTGAACGATCAGGTTTCCTAGTACCCCAGCATTTT | CASSERSGFLVPQHF
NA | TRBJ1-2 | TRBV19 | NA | TGTGCCAGTAGCGACTCCGGTTTCTATGGCTACACCTTC | CASSDSGFYGYTF
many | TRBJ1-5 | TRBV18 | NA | TGTGCCAGCTCACCCCCCGGGACACCCCAGGCCCAGCATTTT | CASSPPGTPQAQHF
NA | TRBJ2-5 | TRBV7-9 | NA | TGTGCCAGCAGCTTTATAGGCACAGAAGCAATGAAGGAGACCCAGTACTTC | CASSFIGTEAMKETQYF
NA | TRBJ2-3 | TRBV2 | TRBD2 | TGTGCCAGCAGTAACCGGGGGGCAGATACGCAGTATTTT | CASSNRGADTQYF
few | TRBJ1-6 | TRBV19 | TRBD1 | TGTGCCAGTAGTGAACCCCCAGGGGGGAATTCACCCCTCCACTTT | CASSEPPGGNSPLHF